This TCR beta chain comes out of a study of cytomegalovirus exposure and HLA in healthy donors. The PCR had 60 Vbeta and 13 Jbeta primers. Data came from immunoSEQ multiplex PCR; TCRdb stores just in-frame clones and leaves some out. The table shows roughly 110,000 clones, with 77% occurring only once. The CDR3 totals 11 residues. V lost 5 bases and J lost 7, with 8 bases in between. CDR1 is MDHEN and CDR2 is SYDVKM in the germline V gene. This clone was seen more than once but under ten times. Unrecorded immune exposures were likely, despite nominal health at sampling. Sequenced input: PBMCs. This chain connects TRBV28 to TRBJ1-1, with D perhaps matching TRBD1 (5 bases). This receptor was taken from a male donor in good health and CMV-seronegative. CDR3 sequence reads: CASSQGYEAFF. DNA of the CDR3: TGTGCCAGCAGTCAGGGTTATGAAGCTTTCTTT. The full variable domain, with the rest looked up from reference TRBV28 and TRBJ1-1, is DVKVTQSSRYLVKRTGEKVFLECVQDMDHENMFWYRQDPGLGLRLIYFSYDVKMKEKGDIPEGYSVSREKKERFSLILESASTNQTSMYLCASSQGYEAFFGQGTRLTVV.